This passage covers 7 T cell receptor beta chains from one sample sequenced in a study of blood T cell repertoires in COVID-19. Assay: immunoSEQ multiplex PCR; the TCRdb copy retains only in-frame clones and omits some. Altogether more than 250,000 clones are present, approximately 92% being singletons, with the ten largest covering less than 20%. Material: PBMCs or T cells enriched from blood (not recorded which). The receptors shown here come from a woman aged 30 to 39 who had recovered from COVID-19.

The gene calls are TRBV16 and TRBJ2-5; D gene uncertain. CDR3 length: 13 amino acids. V was cut by 0 bases and J by 7 bases, with 9 bases left in between. In germline, CDR1 is KGHSY, CDR2 FQNENV. In nucleotides, the CDR3 is TGTGCCAGCAGCCAATCGGTTTCGCGGACCCAGTACTTC. It translates to CASSQSVSRTQYF.

The chain joins TRBV19 to TRBJ2-1; 8 bases are a match to TRBD2. The CDR3 runs 15 residues. Germline V gene lookup returns CDR1 LNHDA and CDR2 SQIVND (reference sequence). V trimming: 3 bases; J trimming: 2 bases; junction bases outside the gene matches: 3. The CDR3 reads CASSIGSGTYNEQFF. DNA of the CDR3: TGTGCCAGTAGTATCGGTAGCGGGACCTACAATGAGCAGTTCTTC.

The rearrangement joins TRBV7-2 to TRBJ2-3; D ambiguous. The V gene's germline CDR1 is SGHTA and CDR2 FQGNSA. This CDR3 spans 18 amino acids. Trimming pared 5 bases from V and 3 bases from J, leaving 24 bases between. The CDR3 bases are TGTGCCAGCAGCCCGAGCCGCTTCCAGGTTTCTGGAACAGATACGCAGTATTTT. Translation gives CASSPSRFQVSGTDTQYF.

The chain couples TRBV15 to TRBJ2-3, with 8 bases fitting TRBD2. Germline CDR1 is LNHNV and CDR2 is YYDKDF (reference sequence). The CDR3 runs 15 residues. V gave up 8 bases and J gave up 0 bases; unmatched junction bases: 7. CDR3 DNA sequence: TGTGCCACCCGAAATAGCGGGACTAGCACAGATACGCAGTATTTT. It is translated as CATRNSGTSTDTQYF.

The chain recombines TRBV28 with TRBJ1-5, with TRBD1 as a possible D gene (5 bases). This CDR3 contains 15 residues. V lost 1 base and J 5 bases, leaving 12 bases between the germline ends. The germline CDR1 and CDR2 sequences are MDHEN and SYDVKM. This chain's CDR3 is CASSLYSGGDQPQHF. The CDR3 bases are TGTGCCAGCAGTTTATACTCCGGGGGGGATCAGCCCCAGCATTTT.

The V gene is TRBV27, the J gene TRBJ1-1; no reliable D call. The CDR3 runs 14 residues. Germline CDR1 is MNHEY and CDR2 is SMNVEV (reference sequence). The V and J ends lost 3 bases and 4 bases respectively, with 12 bases between them. The CDR3 nucleotides read TGTGCCAGCAGTTTTAATTGGGCAGGCACTGAAGCTTTCTTT. Protein sequence: CASSFNWAGTEAFF.

V gene TRBV6-1 combines with J gene TRBJ1-1; D perhaps matches TRBD1 (5 bases). CDR3 length: 15 residues. The V and J ends lost 1 base and 6 bases respectively, with 15 bases between them. In germline, CDR1 is MNHNS, CDR2 SASEGT. CDR3 DNA: TGTGCCAGCAGTGAAGTGTCGTTGGGGGGGGCTGAAGCTTTCTTT. Encoded protein: CASSEVSLGGAEAFF.